Below are 27 T cell receptor beta chains sequenced from a single sample in a study of blood T cells in healthy people across ages. A second roughly 7 to 11 cycle PCR used barcoded and J-beta primers. TCRdb called the 5' RACE reads again in MiXCR, with one record for every CDR3 protein. The sample includes some 800,000 distinct CDR3 sequences, roughly 25% of them seen just once. The same data also went into a second study, on T cells of mothers and their children.

The specimen sequenced was blood. These receptors originate from a boy between 10 and 17 years old in good health.

In its sample, this clonotype was seen a few times. The chain uses TRBV28 and TRBJ2-1, with a tentative D call TRBD2 (6 bases). The V and J ends lost 0 bases and 9 bases respectively, with 6 bases between them. Germline V gives CDR1 MDHEN, CDR2 SYDVKM. CDR3 length: 12 residues. In DNA form, the CDR3 reads TGTGCCAGCAGTTTATGGGGAGGTGAGCAGTTCTTC. Translating it yields CASSLWGGEQFF.

CDR3 sequence: CASSFRVTEQYF. In DNA form, the CDR3 reads TGTGCCAGCAGTTTCAGGGTCACCGAGCAGTACTTC. The chain joins TRBV12-3 or TRBV12-4 to TRBJ2-7; perhaps TRBD1 as D (5 bases). V was pared by 3 bases and J by 6 bases, with 9 bases between. This CDR3 comprises 12 residues.

The chain carries TRBV28 and TRBJ1-1; 7 nucleotides agree with TRBD1. The CDR3 consists of 15 residues. The V segment lost 4 bases and the J segment 8 bases; nucleotides outside the gene matches: 13. Germline CDR1 reads MDHEN; CDR2 reads SYDVKM. The chain's CDR3 is CASSSWGGGTTEAFF. The DNA for the CDR3 is TGTGCCAGCAGTTCCTGGGGAGGGGGCACCACCGAAGCTTTCTTT.

This chain uses TRBV29-1 with TRBJ2-3; tentatively, D is TRBD2 (6 bases). This CDR3 comprises 14 residues. The V end was cut by 4 bases, the J end by 2 bases, with 13 bases between. Germline V lookup: CDR1 SQVTM, CDR2 ANQGSEA. The CDR3 spells CSVVFAGITDTQYF. CDR3 bases: TGCAGCGTTGTCTTTGCGGGAATCACAGATACGCAGTATTTT.

Worth noting for this clonotype: Germline and junction disagree at one end, which may indicate a read error. The J gene is TRBJ1-1, the V gene TRBV7-9, with D unresolved. The germline CDR1 and CDR2 sequences are SEHNR and FQNEAQ (reference sequence). The CDR3 runs to 14 residues. CDR3: CASSLAEVNTEAFF. The CDR3 region has the DNA TGTGCCAGCAGCTTGGCTGAGGTGAACACCGAAGCTTTCTTT.

J is TRBJ2-3 and V is TRBV5-1; D may be TRBD2 (6 bases). Germline assignment: CDR1 SGHRS and CDR2 YFSETQ. There are 14 residues in the CDR3. Trimming pared 1 base from V and 4 bases from J, leaving 10 bases between. The CDR3: CASSLIAAADTQYF. The CDR3 DNA sequence: TGCGCCAGCAGCTTGATAGCGGCAGCAGATACGCAGTATTTT.

V gene TRBV3-1 combines with J gene TRBJ2-4; D is perhaps TRBD1 or TRBD2 (6 bases each). This CDR3 region has 15 residues. Deletions cut 4 bases from V and 2 bases from J, with 12 bases between. CDR1 and CDR2 from the germline V gene are LGHDT and YNNKEL (reference sequence). The CDR3 bases are TGTGCCAGCAGCCTTCGGGGGCCCACCAAAAACATTCAGTACTTC. This translates into CASSLRGPTKNIQYF.

The V call is TRBV28, the J call TRBJ1-3; 9 bases fit TRBD1. CDR1 is MDHEN and CDR2 is SYDVKM in the germline V gene. The CDR3 runs to 15 residues. V lost 5 bases, J lost 0 bases, and 2 bases stayed unmatched. The CDR3 region is CASSETGGSGNTIYF. CDR3 nucleotides: TGTGCCAGCAGTGAGACAGGGGGCTCTGGAAACACCATATATTTT.

The rearrangement joins TRBV28 to TRBJ2-6; 8 bases line up with TRBD2. Germline CDR1 is MDHEN and CDR2 is SYDVKM. The length of the CDR3 is 16 residues. V was pared by 7 bases and J by 4 bases, with 9 bases of the junction left unmatched. CDR3 nucleotides: TGTGCCAGCAACTTACGGGAGGGTCTGGGGGCCAACGTCCTGACTTTC. This codes for CASNLREGLGANVLTF.

This clonotype was recorded a few times. The chain links TRBV28 to TRBJ2-5; 14 bases fit TRBD2. The J call could be wrong; TRBJ2-1 is a better fit for the DNA end. The CDR3 contains 16 residues. The V gene's germline CDR1 is MDHEN and CDR2 SYDVKM. The CDR3 sequence is CASSLYGTSGRNEQFF. CDR3 nucleotide sequence: TGTGCCAGCAGTTTGTATGGGACTAGCGGGAGAAATGAGCAGTTCTTC.

J is TRBJ2-5 and V is TRBV7-2; either TRBD1 or TRBD2 may supply D (5 bases each). V shed 0 bases and J shed 1 base, with 12 bases lying between them. The CDR3 has 16 residues. Per the germline V gene, CDR1 is SGHTA and CDR2 is FQGNSA. CDR3 loop: CASSLALAQGQETQYF. CDR3 sequence (DNA): TGTGCCAGCAGCTTAGCTCTAGCCCAGGGCCAAGAGACCCAGTACTTC.

The rearrangement links TRBV6-5 to TRBJ2-5; perhaps TRBD2 as D (5 bases). Germline loops: CDR1 MNHEY, CDR2 SVGAGI. The CDR3 is 14 residues long. The V and J ends lost 6 bases and 5 bases respectively, with 16 bases between them. The CDR3 region has the DNA TGTGCCAGCAGGGATCGGGGAAACGGGGAGACCCAGTACTTC. As protein: CASRDRGNGETQYF.

This clonotype has only a few counts. The chain couples TRBV9 to TRBJ2-3; a possible D gene is TRBD2 (6 bases). CDR1 SGDLS and CDR2 YYNGEE come from the germline V gene. Trimming left V 0 bases short and J 4 bases short, with 9 bases between. This CDR3 has 14 residues. In DNA, the CDR3 is TGTGCCAGCAGCGTAGTTAGCGGCGCAGATACGCAGTATTTT. Translation: CASSVVSGADTQYF. Full variable domain (outside the CDR3, taken from reference TRBV9 and TRBJ2-3): DSGVTQTPKHLITATGQRVTLRCSPRSGDLSVYWYQQSLDQGLQFLIQYYNGEERAKGNILERFSAQQFPDLHSELNLSSLELGDSALYFCASSVVSGADTQYFGPGTRLTVL.

V is TRBV12-3 or TRBV12-4 and J is TRBJ2-7, with 8 bases matching TRBD2. The V segment lost 5 bases and the J segment 6 bases; nucleotides outside the gene matches: 12. There are 15 residues in the CDR3. For the CDR3, the DNA is TGTGCCAGCAGTCGCAGCGGGAGAGGCCCCATCGAGCAGTACTTC. Translation gives CASSRSGRGPIEQYF.

V usage is TRBV7-9 and J usage is TRBJ1-6; a weak D match, TRBD1 (5 bases). From germline, CDR1 is SEHNR and CDR2 FQNEAQ (reference sequence). The V and J ends lost 4 bases and 5 bases respectively, with 15 bases between them. The CDR3 sequence is 16 residues long. CDR3 coding DNA: TGTGCCAGCAGCTCGCGGAGGGGTGGGGATAATTCACCCCTCCACTTT. It encodes CASSSRRGGDNSPLHF.

This clonotype has a handful of counts. The chain couples TRBV12-3 or TRBV12-4 to TRBJ2-5; D is possibly TRBD1 (8 bases). CDR3 size: 13 residues. Trimming took 6 bases from V and 11 from J, leaving 19 bases between them. The CDR3 bases are TGTGCCAGCAGACTCGGACAGGGAGGGTTTCAGTACTTC. Translated: CASRLGQGGFQYF.

The chain recombines TRBV5-1 with TRBJ1-3, with D unclear. Trimming cost V 4 bases and J 3 bases, with 5 bases left between them. This CDR3 has 12 amino acids. Germline V lookup: CDR1 SGHRS, CDR2 YFSETQ. This chain's CDR3 is CASSRDGNTIYF. The CDR3 region has the DNA TGCGCCAGCAGCAGGGATGGAAACACCATATATTTT.

V and J are TRBV4-1 and TRBJ2-5; 9 bases map to TRBD2. The closer fit of TRBJ2-1 to the DNA end suggests the J call may be wrong. The CDR3 has 15 residues. Germline V lookup: CDR1 MGHRA, CDR2 YSYEKL. The CDR3 nucleotides are TGCGCCAGCAGCCGGACTAGCGAGACAAACAATGAGCAGTTCTTC. Translated: CASSRTSETNNEQFF.

This clonotype has only a few counts. V usage is TRBV27 and J usage is TRBJ2-3; no firm D call. The V gene's germline CDR1 is MNHEY and CDR2 SMNVEV (reference sequence). CDR3 length: 13 residues. The V end lost 3 bases, the J end lost 4 bases, and 8 bases lay between the germline ends. CDR3 nucleotides: TGTGCCAGCAGTTTCGAGACCGCAGATACGCAGTATTTT. Protein product: CASSFETADTQYF.

The chain uses TRBV29-1 and TRBJ2-7; 12 bases fit TRBD1. The V gene's germline CDR1 is SQVTM and CDR2 ANQGSEA. This CDR3 comprises 15 residues. V trimming: 5 bases; J trimming: 1 base; junction bases outside the gene matches: 6. The chain's CDR3 is CSVQGTGGNSYEQYF. The DNA of the CDR3 is TGCAGCGTTCAAGGGACAGGGGGCAATTCCTACGAGCAGTACTTC.

On this clonotype itself: One end of the junction does not line up with germline, which may come from a read error. J is TRBJ2-2 and V is TRBV9; maybe TRBD2 (6 bases). The CDR3 has 14 residues. Germline CDR1 and CDR2: SGDLS and YYNGEE. The CDR3 DNA reads as TGTGCCAGCAGCGCGGGCCGGGGGACCGGGGAGCCGTTTTTT. Its protein is CASSAGRGTGEPFF.

This sequence joins TRBV11-2 and TRBJ1-1, with 9 bases fitting TRBD1. CDR1 and CDR2 (germline): SGHAT, FQNNGV. This CDR3 region has 16 residues. J gave up 1 base and V 6 bases, and 9 bases lay outside the gene matches. The CDR3 nucleotides read TGTGCCAGCAGGCCGGGACAGGGACACCCGAACACTGAAGCTTTCTTT. Residues: CASRPGQGHPNTEAFF.

This clonotype came up many times. This chain uses TRBV11-2 with TRBJ1-4, with 10 bases fitting TRBD1. CDR1 and CDR2 from the germline V gene are SGHAT and FQNNGV. The CDR3 is 14 amino acids. The V segment lost 5 bases and the J segment 3 bases; nucleotides outside the gene matches: 0. The DNA for the CDR3 is TGTGCCAGCAGCGGGACAGGGGCTAATGAAAAACTGTTTTTT. Protein sequence: CASSGTGANEKLFF.

V gene TRBV4-3 combines with J gene TRBJ2-5; 7 nucleotides match TRBD2. The ends lost 2 bases at V and 5 bases at J; junction bases unmatched: 20. This CDR3 contains 19 residues. The germline gives CDR1 LGHNA, CDR2 YSLEER. The CDR3 coding sequence is TGCGCCAGCAGCCAATCCCAGGGCCTAGCGGAAATAAGCCCGGAGACCCAGTACTTC. Translation gives CASSQSQGLAEISPETQYF.

This clonotype was seen more than once but under ten times. The chain recombines TRBV11-2 with TRBJ2-5, with D tentatively TRBD1 or TRBD2 (5 bases each). CDR1 SGHAT and CDR2 FQNNGV come from the germline V gene. The germline V and J ends were trimmed by 1 base and 11 bases, with 20 bases remaining between them. The CDR3 is made up of 15 amino acids. CDR3 DNA sequence: TGTGCCAGCAGCTTAGGTGACCTCCCGGGACGAGAGCAGTACTTC. Protein sequence: CASSLGDLPGREQYF.

This clonotype was found a few times. V and J are TRBV6-1 and TRBJ2-1; D might be TRBD2 (5 bases). Trimming removed 10 bases from V and 4 bases from J, with 8 bases in between. Germline V gene lookup returns CDR1 MNHNS and CDR2 SASEGT. The CDR3 has 11 residues. The CDR3 reads CATEGYNEQFF. The CDR3 DNA follows: TGTGCCACCGAGGGTTACAATGAGCAGTTCTTC.

In its sample, this clonotype was seen a few times. CDR3 residues: CASSPPRGPDTQYF. Here the CDR3 DNA reads TGTGCCAGCAGCCCTCCAAGGGGACCAGATACGCAGTATTTT. The V gene is TRBV28, the J gene TRBJ2-3; D might be TRBD1 or TRBD2, each matching 5 bases. This CDR3 region has 14 residues. Trimming cost V 6 bases and J 4 bases, with 14 bases left between them. Germline V gene sequence: CDR1 MDHEN, CDR2 SYDVKM.